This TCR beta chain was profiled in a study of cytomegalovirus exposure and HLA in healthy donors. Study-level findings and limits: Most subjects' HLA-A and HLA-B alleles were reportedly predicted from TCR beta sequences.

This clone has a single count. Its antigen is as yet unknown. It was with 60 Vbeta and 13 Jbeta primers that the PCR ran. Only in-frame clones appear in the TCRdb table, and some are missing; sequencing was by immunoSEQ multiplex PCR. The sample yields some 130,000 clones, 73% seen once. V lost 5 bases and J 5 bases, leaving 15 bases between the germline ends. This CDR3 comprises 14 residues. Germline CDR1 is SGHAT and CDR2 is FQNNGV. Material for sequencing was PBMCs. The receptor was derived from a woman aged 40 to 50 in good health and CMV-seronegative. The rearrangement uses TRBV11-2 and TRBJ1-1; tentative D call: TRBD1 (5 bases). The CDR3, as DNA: TGTGCCAGCAGCCAGGGCGGTGTAAGGACTGAAGCTTTCTTT. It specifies CASSQGGVRTEAFF. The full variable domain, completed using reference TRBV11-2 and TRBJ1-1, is EAGVAQSPRYKIIEKRQSVAFWCNPISGHATLYWYQQILGQGPKLLIQFQNNGVVDDSQLPKDRFSAERLKGVDSTLKIQPAKLEDSAVYLCASSQGGVRTEAFFGQGTRLTVV.